The subject of this entry is one T cell receptor (beta chain). Its matching antigen is unknown. The sample carries other DNA sequences with the same CDR3. TCR analog templates of synthetic origin were spiked into each PCR. Sequencing was performed with immunoSEQ multiplex PCR; in TCRdb, only in-frame clones are kept and a portion is missing. Counted here are 120,000 or so clones, around 88% occurring once; the ten biggest clones make up 2.4%. The CDR3 length is 11 residues. Germline V CDR1 and CDR2: DFQATT, SNEGSKA (reference sequence). With 3 bases removed from V and 5 bases from J, the gap between germline ends came to 7 bases. This sample is part of a study of PD-L1 blockade in urothelial cancer. Study-level points and caveats: Tumor-associated TCR clones expanded more in blood at 3 weeks in patients with durable benefit.

The time point was: peripheral blood 6 weeks after treatment start. The source is a man aged 45-65 years with urothelial cancer. V is TRBV20-1 and J is TRBJ2-5; maybe TRBD1 (5 bases). The source material was PBMCs, sampled around atezolizumab (anti-PD-L1) treatment. CDR3 DNA sequence: TGCAGTGCTAGCCCAGGGGAGACCCAGTACTTC. This translates into CSASPGETQYF.